The 32 T cell receptor beta chains listed next were all sequenced from one sample in a study of T cell responses to AZD1222 COVID-19 vaccine. Data came from immunoSEQ multiplex PCR; TCRdb stores just in-frame clones and leaves some out. The repertoire holds about 100,000 clones, roughly 87% seen once, with 3.5% to 5% in the top ten. Sequencing was performed on peripheral blood, taken on day 0 of AZD1222 vaccination. The receptors were sampled from an adult in good health.

V is TRBV9 and J is TRBJ1-1, with D maybe TRBD1 (5 bases). The CDR3 sequence is 15 residues long. Germline lookup yields CDR1 SGDLS and CDR2 YYNGEE. Deletions cut 0 bases from V and 6 bases from J, with 15 bases between. CDR3 in amino acids: CASSVAGGGYAEAFF. CDR3 nucleotide sequence: TGTGCCAGCAGCGTAGCCGGCGGGGGGTACGCTGAAGCTTTCTTT. The variable domain in full, with the rest retrieved from reference TRBV9 and TRBJ1-1, is DSGVTQTPKHLITATGQRVTLRCSPRSGDLSVYWYQQSLDQGLQFLIQYYNGEERAKGNILERFSAQQFPDLHSELNLSSLELGDSALYFCASSVAGGGYAEAFFGQGTRLTVV.

The genes are TRBV19 and TRBJ2-7; D gene ambiguous. V lost 5 bases and J 4 bases, leaving 12 bases between the germline ends. Germline V gene data show CDR1 as LNHDA and CDR2 as SQIVND (reference sequence). The CDR3 loop spans 13 amino acids. The CDR3 DNA follows: TGTGCCAGTAGTCCTTCATGGGGTTACGAGCAGTACTTC. Translation gives CASSPSWGYEQYF.

The chain carries TRBV4-1 and TRBJ2-7, with D perhaps TRBD1 (5 bases). V lost 1 base and J 2 bases, leaving 12 bases between the germline ends. This CDR3 is 15 amino acids long. Germline-derived CDR1 and CDR2 are MGHRA and YSYEKL. CDR3 sequence: CASSQGPSQAYEQYF. The DNA of the CDR3 is TGCGCCAGCAGCCAAGGACCATCACAGGCCTACGAGCAGTACTTC.

The V call is TRBV3-1 (or the pseudogene TRBV3-2), the J call TRBJ1-4; TRBD1 agrees at 9 bases. Germline lookup yields CDR1 LGHDT and CDR2 YNNKEL (reference sequence). V shed 3 bases and J 8 bases; nucleotides not matched to a gene: 4. The CDR3 has 14 residues. CDR3 amino acids: CASSQGQGQEKLFF. CDR3 DNA: TGTGCCAGCAGCCAGGGACAGGGTCAAGAAAAACTGTTTTTT.

V is TRBV5-6 and J is TRBJ2-7; 10 nucleotides match TRBD2. From germline, CDR1 is SGHDT and CDR2 YYEEEE. The junction had 17 bases not matched to a gene; V was cut back by 4 bases and J by 1 base. The CDR3 spans 19 residues. CDR3 in amino acids: CASSPRIVLAGVRSYEQYF. CDR3 bases: TGTGCCAGCAGCCCCAGAATTGTCCTAGCGGGAGTTCGATCCTACGAGCAGTACTTC.

The rearrangement links TRBV2 to TRBJ2-5; D not resolved. V gave up 6 bases and J gave up 2 bases, with 4 bases separating them. This CDR3 region has 11 residues. Germline loops: CDR1 SNHLY, CDR2 FYNNEI. The CDR3 DNA follows: TGTGCCAGCAGACCACAAGAGACCCAGTACTTC. This translates into CASRPQETQYF.

The CDR3 nucleotides are TGTGCCAGGCGACAGGGAACCCACGAGCAGTACGTC. Encoded protein: CARRQGTHEQYV. The chain couples TRBV14 to TRBJ2-7, with 7 bases that match TRBD1. Germline-derived CDR1 and CDR2 are SGHDN and FVKESK. V dropped 9 bases and J dropped 5; count of bases not matched to a gene: 7. The CDR3 runs to 12 residues.

This chain uses TRBV2 with TRBJ2-5; 10 bases match TRBD2. Per the germline V gene, CDR1 is SNHLY and CDR2 is FYNNEI. This CDR3 has 16 amino acids. Germline trimming cut 6 bases from V and 3 bases from J; bases unmatched to any gene: 10. CDR3 residues: CASRATSGMGEETQYF. Written as DNA, the CDR3 is TGTGCCAGCAGGGCCACTAGCGGGATGGGGGAAGAGACCCAGTACTTC. Based on the CDR3 plus reference TRBV2 and TRBJ2-5, the full variable domain is EPEVTQTPSHQVTQMGQEVILRCVPISNHLYFYWYRQILGQKVEFLVSFYNNEISEKSEIFDDQFSVERPDGSNFTLKIRSTKLEDSAMYFCASRATSGMGEETQYFGPGTRLLVL.

The chain combines TRBV19 with TRBJ1-5; TRBD1 is a possible D gene (5 bases). This CDR3 spans 15 amino acids. The V end lost 5 bases, the J end lost 4 bases, and 15 bases lay between the germline ends. Germline V gives CDR1 LNHDA, CDR2 SQIVND (reference sequence). CDR3 coding DNA: TGTGCCAGTAGTGGGGCGGATCCAGGGAATCAGCCCCAGCATTTT. It encodes CASSGADPGNQPQHF.

The chain couples TRBV7-7 to TRBJ2-1; 11 bases are shared with TRBD2. Germline CDR1 is SSHAT and CDR2 is FNYEAQ (reference sequence). The CDR3 is made up of 16 amino acids. Trimming took 6 bases from V and 6 from J; bases not matched to a gene: 10. CDR3: CASSPSLAGVRNEQFF. The CDR3 bases are TGTGCCAGCAGTCCATCACTAGCGGGAGTTCGCAATGAGCAGTTCTTC.

J is TRBJ2-3 and V is TRBV7-3, with D tentatively TRBD2 (7 bases). Germline loops: CDR1 SGHTA, CDR2 FQGTGA. Trimming cost V 5 bases and J 7 bases, with 16 bases left between them. The CDR3 extends over 14 amino acids. In nucleotides, the CDR3 is TGTGCCAGCAGCAACGGGGGGCCGGGACATACGCAGTATTTT. This translates into CASSNGGPGHTQYF.

A remark on this clone: This same CDR3 is encoded by further DNA sequences in the sample. CDR3 residues: CASSLDTNYGYTF. The CDR3, as DNA: TGTGCCAGCAGCTTAGATACTAACTATGGCTACACCTTC. V gene TRBV7-9 combines with J gene TRBJ1-2; D is unresolved. CDR3 length equals 13 residues. V was shortened by 1 base and J by 0 bases, with 3 bases between the two germline ends. Germline V gene lookup returns CDR1 SEHNR and CDR2 FQNEAQ (reference sequence).

The chain links TRBV6-5 to TRBJ1-5, with D possibly TRBD1 on 6 matching bases. Trimming cost V 6 bases and J 2 bases, with 11 bases left between them. The CDR3 covers 14 residues. Germline CDR1 MNHEY, CDR2 SVGAGI. The CDR3 region is CASREAGGNQPQHF. CDR3 DNA: TGTGCCAGCAGAGAGGCAGGGGGCAATCAGCCCCAGCATTTT.

V and J are TRBV28 and TRBJ2-5; no reliable D call. CDR3 length: 11 residues. The germline V gene has CDR1 MDHEN and CDR2 SYDVKM. V lost 5 bases and J 7 bases, leaving 8 bases between the germline ends. CDR3 in DNA: TGTGCCAGCAGTCGCAGGCGGACCCAGTACTTC. It encodes CASSRRRTQYF.

The CDR3 DNA reads TGTGCCAGCTACGGACAGGACAAGTATGGCTACACCTTC. Translation: CASYGQDKYGYTF. The V call is TRBV27, the J call TRBJ1-2, with 7 bases matching TRBD1. Trimming cost V 8 bases and J 5 bases; bases outside gene matches: 8. Per germline, CDR1 MNHEY and CDR2 SMNVEV (reference sequence). There are 13 residues in the CDR3.

The V and J genes are TRBV27 and TRBJ1-2; no firm D call. This CDR3 has 15 residues. The germline V and J ends were trimmed by 6 bases and 5 bases, with 19 bases remaining between them. Germline values: CDR1 MNHEY, CDR2 SMNVEV (reference sequence). The CDR3 is CASRKLDGGKYGYTF. As DNA, the CDR3 is TGTGCCAGCAGGAAACTTGATGGAGGGAAGTATGGCTACACCTTC.

CDR3 amino acids: CASSTAGEQPQHF. CDR3 bases: TGCGCCAGCAGCACGGCCGGGGAGCAGCCCCAGCATTTT. This chain links TRBV5-1 with TRBJ1-5; D uncertain. V gave up 4 bases and J gave up 7 bases, with 12 bases separating them. The CDR3 is made up of 13 amino acids. The germline V gene has CDR1 SGHRS and CDR2 YFSETQ.

The genes are TRBV18 and TRBJ1-1, with 7 bases identical to TRBD1. The CDR3 runs 14 residues. Germline V gene sequence: CDR1 KGHSH, CDR2 LQKENI. The ends lost 8 bases at V and 2 bases at J; junction bases unmatched: 8. CDR3 sequence reads: CASAWGQTNTEAFF. CDR3 nucleotide sequence: TGTGCCAGCGCCTGGGGACAGACTAACACTGAAGCTTTCTTT.

This clone was seen once. V and J are TRBV4-1 and TRBJ2-3; unclear D gene. Trimming shortened V by 4 bases and J by 1 base, and 15 bases separated the two germline ends. This CDR3 has 16 amino acids. CDR1 MGHRA and CDR2 YSYEKL come from the germline V gene. Here the CDR3 reads CASSPSPAAGTDTQYF. In nucleotides, the CDR3 is TGCGCCAGCAGCCCCTCTCCCGCTGCCGGCACAGATACGCAGTATTTT.

The count of this clone is one. This rearrangement joins TRBV25-1 to TRBJ2-5; D perhaps matches TRBD2 (6 bases). V was trimmed by 3 bases and J by 7 bases, leaving 21 bases between them. The CDR3 extends over 16 amino acids. CDR1 and CDR2 from the germline V gene are MGHDK and SYGVNS. The CDR3 bases are TGTGCCAGCAGTGAGGACGGAGGATTCTGGGGAGGGACCCAGTACTTC. Its protein is CASSEDGGFWGGTQYF.

This chain uses TRBV20-1 with TRBJ1-1; 7 bases are shared with TRBD1. The CDR3 spans 11 residues. V lost 6 bases and J lost 7; bases outside the gene matches: 5. The germline V gene has CDR1 DFQATT and CDR2 SNEGSKA (reference sequence). The CDR3 nucleotides read TGCAGTGCAAGCTGGGACAGTGAAGCTTTCTTT. This sequence encodes CSASWDSEAFF.

The chain has TRBV7-9 and TRBJ2-4, with D perhaps given as TRBD1 or TRBD2 (6 bases each). V lost 0 bases and J 1 base, leaving 10 bases between the germline ends. The germline V gene has CDR1 SEHNR and CDR2 FQNEAQ (reference sequence). The CDR3 contains 16 residues. In nucleotides, the CDR3 is TGTGCCAGCAGCTTAGCGGGGGGCCTGGCCAAAAACATTCAGTACTTC. Translated, it gives CASSLAGGLAKNIQYF.

This clone was seen only once. This sequence joins TRBV6-2 or TRBV6-3 and TRBJ1-1; TRBD1 is a possible D gene (5 bases). Germline CDR1 MNHEY, CDR2 SVGEGT. With 0 bases removed from V and 5 bases from J, the gap between germline ends came to 10 bases. CDR3 length equals 14 residues. This CDR3 is CASSYSIRETEAFF. CDR3 sequence (DNA): TGTGCCAGCAGTTACTCGATCAGGGAGACTGAAGCTTTCTTT.

In this sample, this clone turned up once. The chain couples TRBV7-3 to TRBJ1-1; TRBD1 is a possible D gene (5 bases). V was trimmed by 2 bases and J by 3 bases, leaving 10 bases between them. The CDR3 loop spans 14 amino acids. Germline V gene sequence: CDR1 SGHTA, CDR2 FQGTGA. CDR3 loop: CASSLQGGDTEAFF. In DNA, the CDR3 is TGTGCCAGCAGCTTACAGGGAGGGGACACTGAAGCTTTCTTT.

The chain is built from TRBV5-1 and TRBJ1-3; D is perhaps TRBD1 (6 bases). The germline V gene encodes CDR1 SGHRS and CDR2 YFSETQ. V was cut by 0 bases and J by 3 bases, with 19 bases left in between. The CDR3 runs to 18 residues. The CDR3 sequence is CASSLVPGGGLLGNTIYF. Written as DNA, the CDR3 is TGCGCCAGCAGCTTGGTGCCAGGAGGGGGACTCCTTGGAAACACCATATATTTT.

This clone was observed a single time. V usage is TRBV9 and J usage is TRBJ2-7, with 7 bases matching TRBD1. The CDR3 contains 14 residues. Germline CDR1 SGDLS, CDR2 YYNGEE. J was trimmed by 2 bases and V by 4 bases; bases with no gene match: 6. This CDR3 is CASSPRQGTYEQYF. CDR3 nucleotide sequence: TGTGCCAGCAGCCCCCGACAGGGAACCTACGAGCAGTACTTC. Full variable domain (remainder filled in from reference TRBV9 and TRBJ2-7): DSGVTQTPKHLITATGQRVTLRCSPRSGDLSVYWYQQSLDQGLQFLIQYYNGEERAKGNILERFSAQQFPDLHSELNLSSLELGDSALYFCASSPRQGTYEQYFGPGTRLTVT.

This rearrangement joins TRBV7-9 to TRBJ1-2; D not certain. V was clipped by 4 bases and J by 1 base, with 16 bases between them. Germline V gene lookup returns CDR1 SEHNR and CDR2 FQNEAQ (reference sequence). The CDR3 has 16 amino acids. CDR3 loop: CASSSLGVEDNYGYTF. The CDR3 nucleotides are TGTGCCAGCAGCTCCCTGGGAGTTGAAGATAACTATGGCTACACCTTC.

V and J are TRBV19 and TRBJ2-1; no definite D call. Germline V gene data show CDR1 as LNHDA and CDR2 as SQIVND (reference sequence). The CDR3 runs 15 residues. V dropped 1 base and J dropped 0 bases, with 7 bases sitting between them. CDR3 nucleotides: TGTGCCAGTAGTATAGTGGCGGTCTCCTACAATGAGCAGTTCTTC. The encoded protein is CASSIVAVSYNEQFF.

The V call is TRBV6-5, the J call TRBJ2-7; TRBD1 matches 7 bases. Germline V gene data show CDR1 as MNHEY and CDR2 as SVGAGI. The trim removed 7 bases at V and 0 bases at J, leaving 6 bases unmatched. The CDR3 spans 14 residues. In nucleotides, the CDR3 is TGTGCCAGCAACCGGGACAGCCGCTCCTACGAGCAGTACTTC. Translated: CASNRDSRSYEQYF.

The chain combines TRBV5-8 with TRBJ1-1; D gene ambiguous. Trimming shortened V by 1 base and J by 1 base, and 20 bases separated the two germline ends. Per germline, CDR1 SGHTS and CDR2 YDEGEE. There are 18 residues in the CDR3. This CDR3 is CASSLSLQGWPENTEAFF. The CDR3 nucleotides are TGTGCCAGCAGCTTGTCTCTTCAAGGGTGGCCGGAGAACACTGAAGCTTTCTTT.

V gene TRBV6-1 combines with J gene TRBJ2-2, with D hard to call. This CDR3 contains 14 residues. Germline V lookup: CDR1 MNHNS, CDR2 SASEGT. Trimming stripped 2 bases from V and 6 bases from J, with 10 bases between. CDR3 in DNA: TGTGCCAGCAGTGAATCGGACGAGGCCGGGGAGCTGTTTTTT. Encoded protein: CASSESDEAGELFF.

The genes are TRBV6-2 or TRBV6-3 and TRBJ2-7; D ambiguous. CDR3 size: 14 residues. Germline assignment: CDR1 MNHEY and CDR2 SVGEGT. V lost 1 base to trimming and J lost 0 bases, with 7 bases between them. The CDR3 is CASSYWGRSYEQYF. CDR3 bases: TGTGCCAGCAGTTACTGGGGTCGCTCCTACGAGCAGTACTTC.